This entry lists 27 T cell receptor beta chains sequenced from one sample in a study of immune evolution from preneoplasia to lung adenocarcinoma. The assay was immunoSEQ multiplex PCR, and TCRdb's table has in-frame clones only and misses some. Of around 10,000 clones listed, 70% to 80% were seen once; the top ten hold around 9.7%. The sequenced sample consisted of FFPE minimally invasive lung adenocarcinoma tissue. The origin of the receptors is a donor at least 70 years old with lung adenocarcinoma.

The chain joins TRBV11-3 to TRBJ1-3; D gene ambiguous. The CDR3 is made up of 11 amino acids. The germline V gene encodes CDR1 SGHNT and CDR2 YENEEA. V dropped 4 bases and J dropped 4 bases, with 2 bases sitting between them. CDR3 sequence (DNA): TGTGCCAGCAGCTCGGGAAACACCATATATTTT. Protein product: CASSSGNTIYF.

The rearrangement links TRBV2 to TRBJ1-2; TRBD1 matches 7 bases. The length of the CDR3 is 15 residues. Germline V gene sequence: CDR1 SNHLY, CDR2 FYNNEI. J was trimmed by 9 bases and V by 6 bases; bases with no gene match: 16. The CDR3 sequence: CASRETGTARVSYTF. The CDR3 DNA sequence: TGTGCCAGCAGGGAGACCGGGACAGCGCGTGTTAGCTACACCTTC.

The chain links TRBV5-1 to TRBJ2-5, with TRBD1 matching over 9 bases. V lost 4 bases, J lost 1 base, and 2 bases stayed unmatched. The CDR3 spans 14 residues. In germline, CDR1 is SGHRS, CDR2 YFSETQ. CDR3 nucleotides: TGCGCCAGCAGCCGACAGGGGGTCCAAGAGACCCAGTACTTC. It specifies CASSRQGVQETQYF.

This chain links TRBV5-1 with TRBJ2-7; a weak D match, TRBD1 (7 bases). The CDR3 length is 15 residues. Germline V gives CDR1 SGHRS, CDR2 YFSETQ. V lost 5 bases, J lost 0 bases, and 15 bases lay in between. The CDR3, as DNA: TGCGCCAGCAGTTGGGCGGGACAGAGCTCCTACGAGCAGTACTTC. This sequence encodes CASSWAGQSSYEQYF.

V usage is TRBV6-9 and J usage is TRBJ1-4; D not certain. The CDR3 loop spans 15 amino acids. V was shortened by 6 bases and J by 5 bases, with 16 bases between the two germline ends. Germline lookup yields CDR1 MNHGY and CDR2 SVAAGI. CDR3 sequence: CASSPFSTGNEKLFF. The CDR3 bases are TGTGCCAGCAGCCCCTTTTCTACCGGGAATGAAAAACTGTTTTTT.

This clone was detected a few times. The chain links TRBV7-9 to TRBJ2-1, with D possibly being TRBD1 (5 bases). This CDR3 has 15 residues. Trimming removed 3 bases at V and 5 bases at J, with 14 bases between. CDR1 and CDR2 (germline): SEHNR, FQNEAQ (reference sequence). The chain's CDR3 is CASSLMGGRDNEQFF. In nucleotides, the CDR3 is TGTGCCAGCAGCTTGATGGGCGGCAGGGACAATGAGCAGTTCTTC.

V gene TRBV6-6 combines with J gene TRBJ1-1; possible D gene TRBD1, 6 bases. Trimming took off 0 bases at V and 7 bases at J, with 15 bases between the two ends. CDR3 size: 15 residues. From germline, CDR1 is MNHNY and CDR2 SVGAGI (reference sequence). The CDR3 DNA follows: TGTGCCAGCAGTTACTCTGGGGGGGCTTCGAATGAAGCTTTCTTT. Translating it yields CASSYSGGASNEAFF.

The table lists this clone with a few counts. The rearrangement joins TRBV6-1 to TRBJ1-2, with D hard to call. Trimming shortened V by 0 bases and J by 8 bases, and 10 bases separated the two germline ends. This CDR3 has 13 residues. The germline V gene has CDR1 MNHNS and CDR2 SASEGT. The CDR3: CASSEAINRGYTF. CDR3 DNA: TGTGCCAGCAGTGAAGCGATCAATCGGGGCTACACCTTC.

This chain joins TRBV20-1 and TRBJ2-5; D call uncertain. The V gene lost 5 bases and the J gene lost 5 bases, with 9 bases spanning the gap. The CDR3 totals 11 residues. The germline gives CDR1 DFQATT, CDR2 SNEGSKA (reference sequence). DNA for the CDR3: TGCAGTGCTCTACCGCGCGAGACCCAGTACTTC. Its protein product is CSALPRETQYF.

This chain uses TRBV9 with TRBJ2-3; D unresolved. The CDR3 is 12 amino acids. The ends were cut back, 0 bases at V and 4 bases at J, with 3 bases in the middle. Germline V CDR1 and CDR2: SGDLS, YYNGEE. The CDR3 protein is CASSVGADTQYF. The CDR3, as DNA: TGTGCCAGCAGCGTAGGCGCAGATACGCAGTATTTT.

The V gene is TRBV19, the J gene TRBJ2-5; 8 bases match TRBD1. Germline V gives CDR1 LNHDA, CDR2 SQIVND (reference sequence). V dropped 5 bases and J dropped 1; count of bases not matched to a gene: 6. The CDR3 has 15 residues. Written as DNA, the CDR3 is TGTGCCAGTAGTCCCGGACAGGGCAGCCAAGAGACCCAGTACTTC. Amino acid sequence: CASSPGQGSQETQYF.

This clone has just a few counts. J is TRBJ1-2 and V is TRBV21-1. TRBV21-1 is a known pseudogene. The CDR3 runs 16 residues. The CDR3 is CASSKKGMEVGGGYTF. The CDR3 nucleotides read TGTGCCAGCAGCAAAAAGGGTATGGAAGTGGGGGGTGGCTACACCTTC.

The V gene is TRBV6-1, the J gene TRBJ1-4; D ambiguous. V lost 4 bases, J lost 0 bases, and 6 bases lay in between. This CDR3 spans 14 amino acids. Germline CDR1 MNHNS, CDR2 SASEGT. CDR3 nucleotides: TGTGCCAGCAGTGCGTTGGCAACTAATGAAAAACTGTTTTTT. Translated, it gives CASSALATNEKLFF.

The genes are TRBV2 and TRBJ1-1; D not resolved. Deletions cut 5 bases from V and 6 bases from J, with 16 bases between. This CDR3 is 14 amino acids long. Germline values: CDR1 SNHLY, CDR2 FYNNEI. Here the CDR3 DNA reads TGTGCCAGCAGTACCGCGGGAGGGAAGTCTGAAGCTTTCTTT. It translates to CASSTAGGKSEAFF.

The rearrangement uses TRBV9 and TRBJ1-5, with D unresolved. With 1 base removed from V and 1 base from J, the gap between germline ends came to 9 bases. Germline CDR1 is SGDLS and CDR2 is YYNGEE. This CDR3 has 15 amino acids. The chain's CDR3 is CASSVHGKSNQPQHF. CDR3 nucleotides: TGTGCCAGCAGCGTACATGGGAAAAGCAATCAGCCCCAGCATTTT.

The rearrangement uses TRBV5-1 and TRBJ2-7; 8 bases agree with TRBD1. The CDR3 totals 14 residues. CDR1 is SGHRS and CDR2 is YFSETQ in the germline V gene. Trimming removed 4 bases from V and 3 bases from J; junction bases left unmatched: 6. CDR3 in amino acids: CASSLQGGGYEQYF. The CDR3 DNA reads as TGCGCCAGCAGCCTACAGGGGGGAGGCTACGAGCAGTACTTC.

The V gene is TRBV5-6, the J gene TRBJ2-5; D is unresolved. The germline V and J ends were trimmed by 0 bases and 7 bases, with 13 bases remaining between them. This CDR3 has 14 residues. Germline V gene lookup returns CDR1 SGHDT and CDR2 YYEEEE. CDR3 DNA sequence: TGTGCCAGCAGCTTGGCCCTGGTAAAAGGGACCCAGTACTTC. This codes for CASSLALVKGTQYF.

The V and J genes are TRBV4-1 and TRBJ2-7; D perhaps matches TRBD2 (7 bases). Germline values: CDR1 MGHRA, CDR2 YSYEKL. There are 15 residues in the CDR3. V was cut by 3 bases and J by 0 bases, with 12 bases left in between. CDR3 region: CASSQGRGSSYEQYF. CDR3 bases: TGCGCCAGCAGCCAGGGGAGGGGGTCCTCCTACGAGCAGTACTTC.

V is TRBV30 and J is TRBJ2-7; 7 positions agree with TRBD1. J gave up 5 bases and V 5 bases, and 6 bases lay outside the gene matches. Germline values: CDR1 GTSNPN, CDR2 SVGIG (reference sequence). The CDR3 runs to 12 residues. The CDR3 DNA sequence: TGTGCCTGGGGCCCCGACAGGGACGAGCAGTACTTC. It encodes CAWGPDRDEQYF. Combining the CDR3 with reference TRBV30 and TRBJ2-7 gives the whole variable domain SQTIHQWPATLVQPVGSPLSLECTVEGTSNPNLYWYRQAAGRGLQLLFYSVGIGQISSEVPQNLSASRPQDRQFILSSKKLLLSDSGFYLCAWGPDRDEQYFGPGTRLTVT.

The gene calls are TRBV28 and TRBJ1-5; maybe TRBD1 (5 bases). This CDR3 region has 14 residues. The ends were cut back, 6 bases at V and 4 bases at J, with 13 bases in the middle. Germline V gene sequence: CDR1 MDHEN, CDR2 SYDVKM. CDR3 DNA: TGTGCCAGCAGCCCCAGGGTCCCAAATCAGCCCCAGCATTTT. It encodes CASSPRVPNQPQHF.

The genes are TRBV30 and TRBJ1-1, with 8 bases matching TRBD1. The V gene end was trimmed by 2 bases and the J gene end by 6 bases; junction bases not matched to a gene: 11. From germline, CDR1 is GTSNPN and CDR2 SVGIG (reference sequence). The CDR3 is 15 residues long. CDR3 nucleotides: TGTGCCTGGAGTCCCCGGACAGGGCTTGGGTCTGAAGCTTTCTTT. This translates into CAWSPRTGLGSEAFF.

The chain couples TRBV5-1 to TRBJ2-1, with D perhaps matching TRBD1 (6 bases). CDR3 length: 13 residues. Germline V gives CDR1 SGHRS, CDR2 YFSETQ. Trimming removed 0 bases at V and 9 bases at J, with 10 bases between. CDR3 sequence: CASSLGQGFEQFF. As DNA, the CDR3 is TGCGCCAGCAGCTTGGGTCAGGGGTTTGAGCAGTTCTTC. Full variable domain (rest looked up from reference TRBV5-1 and TRBJ2-1): KAGVTQTPRYLIKTRGQQVTLSCSPISGHRSVSWYQQTPGQGLQFLFEYFSETQRNKGNFPGRFSGRQFSNSRSEMNVSTLELGDSALYLCASSLGQGFEQFFGPGTRLTVL.

The V gene is TRBV19, the J gene TRBJ2-5; 7 nucleotides match TRBD1. The better agreement between TRBJ2-7 and the DNA end casts doubt on the J call. Germline CDR1 reads LNHDA; CDR2 reads SQIVND (reference sequence). The CDR3 runs 15 residues. CDR3 amino acids: CASTSNRGRGYEQYF. The CDR3 bases are TGTGCCAGTACCTCAAACAGGGGCCGGGGCTACGAGCAGTACTTC.

This clone was counted once. This chain uses TRBV5-1 with TRBJ2-7, with 7 bases lining up with TRBD1. This CDR3 comprises 14 residues. J was trimmed by 3 bases and V by 0 bases; bases with no gene match: 3. Germline CDR1 SGHRS, CDR2 YFSETQ. The CDR3 spells CASSLGQGGYEQYF. CDR3 DNA: TGCGCCAGCAGCTTGGGACAGGGTGGCTACGAGCAGTACTTC.

A few counts support this clone. The chain has TRBV5-1 and TRBJ2-7; 7 nucleotides match TRBD2. The germline V gene encodes CDR1 SGHRS and CDR2 YFSETQ. V lost 6 bases to trimming and J lost 1 base; unmatched junction nucleotides: 10. The CDR3 spans 15 residues. The CDR3 is CASTKAPGGSYEQYF. CDR3 coding DNA: TGCGCCAGCACCAAAGCCCCGGGAGGATCCTACGAGCAGTACTTC.

The rearrangement joins TRBV7-9 to TRBJ2-1, with 9 bases fitting TRBD2. This CDR3 region has 14 residues. The germline gives CDR1 SEHNR, CDR2 FQNEAQ (reference sequence). V shed 10 bases, J shed 7 bases, and the junction held 11 bases outside the gene matches. For the CDR3, the DNA is TGTGCCACCCCGCGGGAGGGCTCTAAGAATGAGCAGTTCTTC. This sequence encodes CATPREGSKNEQFF.

V is TRBV11-2 and J is TRBJ2-7, with no clear D. Looked up from germline, CDR1 is SGHAT and CDR2 is FQNNGV. The length of the CDR3 is 11 residues. V was clipped by 1 base and J by 5 bases, with 3 bases between them. CDR3 nucleotides: TGTGCCAGCAGCTTAGCCCACGAGCAGTACTTC. As protein: CASSLAHEQYF.